Here is one TCR beta chain with its context. Trimming left V 2 bases short and J 3 bases short, with 7 bases between. CDR1 MNHEY and CDR2 SMNVEV come from the germline V gene (reference sequence). The CDR3 is made up of 14 amino acids. This entry belongs to a study of identifying expanded T cells in peripheral blood. Using immunoSEQ multiplex PCR, the repertoire was profiled, and TCRdb retains in-frame clones only, with some absent. Of tens of thousands of clones listed, roughly 86% are singletons. Collection occurred without any documented infections or immune events in donors. The chain recombines TRBV27 with TRBJ2-2; D uncertain. The sequencing input was blood. The receptor comes from a person aged 18 to 69 in good health. The chain's CDR3 is CASSLGLHTGELFF. For the CDR3, the DNA is TGTGCCAGCAGTTTAGGGCTGCACACCGGGGAGCTGTTTTTT.